A single sample is the source of the 28 T cell receptor beta chains below, sequenced in a study of T cell clonality in common variable immunodeficiency. Clones were read by immunoSEQ multiplex PCR, and TCRdb kept only the in-frame ones, dropping some. The sample is made up of 40,000 to 45,000 clones, none counted only once. Sequencing was performed on peripheral blood mononuclear cells. The receptors stem from a person between 18 and 75 years old in good health.

In this sample, this clone turned up many times. Read sequence stops 3 residues before the CDR3 end, and the germline J gene provides the missing end. The chain combines TRBV2 with TRBJ1-2; 8 bases are shared with TRBD1. The V gene end was trimmed by 8 bases and the J gene end by 1 base; junction bases not matched to a gene: 9. CDR3 length: 15 amino acids. Germline V gene sequence: CDR1 SNHLY, CDR2 FYNNEI. CDR3 residues: CASQPLDRDNYGYTF. Partial CDR3 DNA: TGTGCCAGCCAACCCCTGGACAGGGATAACTATGGC. The full variable domain, with the rest looked up from reference TRBV2 and TRBJ1-2, is EPEVTQTPSHQVTQMGQEVILRCVPISNHLYFYWYRQILGQKVEFLVSFYNNEISEKSEIFDDQFSVERPDGSNFTLKIRSTKLEDSAMYFCASQPLDRDNYGYTFGSGTRLTVV.

This clone was seen many times. The read ends 3 residues before the CDR3 terminus; that terminus is restored from the germline J gene. The chain couples TRBV5-4 to TRBJ1-2; D ambiguous. From germline, CDR1 is SGHNT and CDR2 YYREEE (reference sequence). The CDR3 covers 14 residues. Deletions cut 4 bases from V and 3 bases from J, with 13 bases between. The part of the CDR3 DNA that was read is TGTGCCAGCAGCCCTCTTTTGTCCGACTATGGC. Residues: CASSPLLSDYG. Given in full, the CDR3 is CASSPLLSDYGYTF.

This clone was recorded many times. The sequenced fragment ends 3 residues before the CDR3 boundary, so the rest is inferred from the germline J gene. The chain joins TRBV5-4 to TRBJ1-1; D is unclear. V lost 0 bases, J lost 2 bases, and 5 bases lay in between. The CDR3 extends over 13 amino acids. Germline V lookup: CDR1 SGHNT, CDR2 YYREEE (reference sequence). Partial CDR3 DNA: TGTGCCAGCAGCTTGGCCCCAAACACTGAA. As protein: CASSLAPNTE. The whole CDR3 protein is CASSLAPNTEAFF.

This clone was picked up many times. The sequence runs out 3 residues before the end of the CDR3; the remainder is reconstructed from the germline J gene. The rearrangement uses TRBV18 and TRBJ1-1; TRBD1 agrees at 7 bases. The CDR3 contains 12 residues. CDR1 is KGHSH and CDR2 is LQKENI in the germline V gene. The covered CDR3 bases are TGTGCCAGCTCCTCTCGGACAGGAGAA. Its protein product is CASSSRTGE. The full CDR3 sequence reads CASSSRTGEAFF.

This clone was seen repeatedly, ten times or more. The missing CDR3 end, 3 residues past where the read stops, is filled in from the germline J gene. Other DNA variants within this sample encode the same CDR3. The chain uses TRBV20-1 and TRBJ2-7; 7 nucleotides align to TRBD1. J lost 3 bases, V lost 1 base, and 3 bases had no gene match. Looked up from germline, CDR1 is DFQATT and CDR2 is SNEGSKA (reference sequence). The CDR3 extends over 13 amino acids. Incomplete CDR3 DNA: TGCAGTGCTAGAGGGACAGGACGCTACGAG. Its translation: CSARGTGRYE. The full CDR3 protein is CSARGTGRYEQYF.

In this sample, this clone turned up a few times. The read ends 3 residues early relative to the CDR3; the germline J gene fills the gap. The V call is TRBV10-2, the J call TRBJ2-7, with D maybe TRBD1 (6 bases). The CDR3 covers 14 residues. V lost 5 bases, J lost 6 bases, and 17 bases lay in between. From germline, CDR1 is WSHSY and CDR2 SAAADI. The sequenced part of the CDR3 DNA is TGCGCCAGCAGTAGATCTACACAGGGCTCCGAG. Amino acid sequence: CASSRSTQGSE. The whole CDR3 reads CASSRSTQGSEQYF.

This clone was found many times. From the germline J gene comes the end of the CDR3, since the read stops 3 residues before it. The V call is TRBV29-1, the J call TRBJ1-1; D is ambiguous. This CDR3 spans 13 amino acids. Per germline, CDR1 SQVTM and CDR2 ANQGSEA. CDR3 bases read: TGCAGCGTTGAAGATCCCCTTCCGGGTGTG. This encodes CSVEDPLPGV. The full CDR3 protein is CSVEDPLPGVAFF.

This clone has ten or more counts. Read data end 3 residues before the CDR3 end; the end is taken from the germline J gene. This chain joins TRBV19 and TRBJ2-1, with TRBD2 matching 10 bases. Germline V lookup: CDR1 LNHDA, CDR2 SQIVND (reference sequence). V was pared by 7 bases and J by 3 bases, with 15 bases of the junction left unmatched. This CDR3 has 18 amino acids. The CDR3 reads CASTESYLLAGSYNEQFF. Incomplete CDR3 DNA: TGTGCCAGTACCGAATCCTATCTACTAGCGGGAAGCTACAATGAG.

The table lists this clone with many counts. The DNA read from the CDR3 is TGCAGTGCTAGAGCGACAGGGACCTACGAG. This translates into CSARATGTYE. The CDR3 reads in full as CSARATGTYEQYF. The V gene is TRBV20-1, the J gene TRBJ2-7; TRBD1 matches 7 bases. The read gets to within 3 residues of the CDR3 end, and the germline J gene fills in the rest. The CDR3 is 13 amino acids. After removal of 1 base from V and 2 bases from J, the junction contained 2 bases not matched to a gene. Germline V gives CDR1 DFQATT, CDR2 SNEGSKA (reference sequence).

Many counts were recorded for this clone. The read ends 3 residues shy of where the CDR3 ends; the end is completed using the germline J gene. The chain combines TRBV19 with TRBJ2-1; 8 bases match TRBD1. J lost 7 bases, V lost 8 bases, and 4 bases had no gene match. Germline lookup yields CDR1 LNHDA and CDR2 SQIVND (reference sequence). The CDR3 covers 12 residues. The CDR3 spells CASGQGRNEQFF. Incomplete CDR3 DNA: TGTGCCAGTGGACAGGGCAGAAATGAG. The full variable domain, in which reference TRBV19 and TRBJ2-1 provide the parts outside the CDR3, is DGGITQSPKYLFRKEGQNVTLSCEQNLNHDAMYWYRQDPGQGLRLIYYSQIVNDFQKGDIAEGYSVSREKKESFPLTVTSAQKNPTAFYLCASGQGRNEQFFGPGTRLTVL.

This clone was counted many times. The read ends 3 residues shy of where the CDR3 ends; the end is completed using the germline J gene. The chain combines TRBV20-1 with TRBJ2-3, with 7 bases identical to TRBD2. The junction had 8 bases not matched to a gene; V was cut back by 4 bases and J by 4 bases. The CDR3 sequence is 14 residues long. From germline, CDR1 is DFQATT and CDR2 SNEGSKA (reference sequence). The CDR3 region is CSAINPTSADTQYF. The CDR3 DNA, read in part, is TGCAGTGCTATTAACCCCACTAGCGCAGATACG.

Concerning this clone: The CDR3 is cut off 3 residues early in the read; its end comes from the germline J gene. The chain joins TRBV19 to TRBJ1-1; the D is unclear. Germline lookup yields CDR1 LNHDA and CDR2 SQIVND (reference sequence). Trimming removed 5 bases at V and 0 bases at J, with 13 bases between. The CDR3 runs 15 residues. The part of the CDR3 DNA that was read is TGTGCCAGTAGTGTCAACGGGGAAATGAACACTGAA. Encoded protein: CASSVNGEMNTE. The entire CDR3 sequence reads CASSVNGEMNTEAFF.

Worth noting for this clone: Sequencing ends 3 residues short of the CDR3 end; the germline J gene provides the rest. The gene calls are TRBV7-8 and TRBJ1-5; 7 bases fit TRBD1. The CDR3 is 15 amino acids. Germline assignment: CDR1 SGHVS and CDR2 FQNEAQ. V lost 8 bases to trimming and J lost 2 bases; unmatched junction nucleotides: 9. CDR3 DNA (partial): TGTGCCAGCCAATTAGGGGGCGCGGGCAATCAGCCC. It translates to CASQLGGAGNQP. The whole CDR3 sequence is CASQLGGAGNQPQHF.

This clone came up a few times. The read terminates 3 residues ahead of where the CDR3 ends, so the germline J gene completes it. The V gene is TRBV6-2 or TRBV6-3, the J gene TRBJ2-1, with 9 bases matching TRBD2. The CDR3 has 17 residues. The V gene's germline CDR1 is MNHEY and CDR2 SVGEGT. V was pared by 7 bases and J by 7 bases, with 17 bases of the junction left unmatched. CDR3 protein: CASNYNAGGPTENEQFF. The sequenced CDR3 bases are TGTGCCAGCAACTACAACGCGGGAGGGCCGACGGAGAATGAG.

This clone has a count of ten or more. Read data end 3 residues before the CDR3 end; the end is taken from the germline J gene. The V and J genes are TRBV4-1 and TRBJ2-1; a possible D gene is TRBD2 (5 bases). The germline V gene has CDR1 MGHRA and CDR2 YSYEKL. V was clipped by 0 bases and J by 0 bases, with 9 bases between them. This CDR3 is 16 amino acids long. The CDR3 DNA, read in part, is TGCGCCAGCAGCCAAGATCCTAGCCCCTCCTACAATGAG. Translating it yields CASSQDPSPSYNE. From start to end, the CDR3 is CASSQDPSPSYNEQFF.

This clone has ten or more counts. Read sequence stops 3 residues before the CDR3 end, and the germline J gene provides the missing end. This chain uses TRBV18 with TRBJ2-1; TRBD1 might be the D (5 bases). With 3 bases removed from V and 9 bases from J, the gap between germline ends came to 9 bases. Germline V CDR1 and CDR2: KGHSH, LQKENI. The CDR3 is 12 amino acids. CDR3 DNA, as far as it was read: TGTGCCAGCTCACCGCAGGGCGGTGAG. Translated: CASSPQGGE. The entire CDR3 reads CASSPQGGEQFF.

This clone was counted at least ten times. Read sequence stops 3 residues before the CDR3 end, and the germline J gene provides the missing end. The J gene is TRBJ1-1, the V gene TRBV20-1; no clear D gene. Germline CDR1 DFQATT, CDR2 SNEGSKA (reference sequence). The CDR3 is made up of 13 amino acids. Trimming left V 3 bases short and J 0 bases short, with 8 bases between. The CDR3 sequence: CSARQVMNTEAFF. Incomplete CDR3 DNA: TGCAGTGCTAGGCAGGTCATGAACACTGAA.

This clone was recorded many times. The read stops 3 residues short of the end of the CDR3; the missing end is completed from the germline J gene. The chain uses TRBV5-4 and TRBJ2-1; 9 nucleotides match TRBD1. This CDR3 has 15 amino acids. Germline CDR1 reads SGHNT; CDR2 reads YYREEE (reference sequence). J gave up 7 bases and V 0 bases, and 5 bases lay outside the gene matches. The covered CDR3 bases are TGTGCCAGCAGCTTGGGGGGGACAGGGTATAATGAG. Its translation: CASSLGGTGYNE. The whole CDR3 sequence reads CASSLGGTGYNEQFF.

This clone was recorded many times. The CDR3 end is not reached by the read, which stops 3 residues before it; the germline J gene fills it in. The V gene is TRBV6-2 or TRBV6-3, the J gene TRBJ1-1, with D hard to call. V lost 7 bases and J lost 4, with 19 bases in between. The CDR3 has 15 residues. Germline assignment: CDR1 MNHEY and CDR2 SVGEGT. The sequenced part of the CDR3 DNA is TGTGCCAGCACCCTCCACGAGGTGAGCGGCACTGAA. It specifies CASTLHEVSGTE. The CDR3 as a whole reads CASTLHEVSGTEAFF.

This clone was observed many times. The read falls 3 residues short of the CDR3 end, and the missing part is taken from the germline J gene. J is TRBJ2-5 and V is TRBV20-1, with D possibly matching TRBD1 (5 bases). This CDR3 has 14 residues. Per the germline V gene, CDR1 is DFQATT and CDR2 is SNEGSKA (reference sequence). Between the trimmed V and J ends, which lost 1 base and 4 bases, there was a span of 13 bases. CDR3 DNA (partial): TGCAGTGCTAGAGTGGGGCGCTTAGGAGAGACC. It specifies CSARVGRLGET. From start to end, the CDR3 is CSARVGRLGETQYF.

This clone was counted many times. Read data end 3 residues before the CDR3 end; the end is taken from the germline J gene. The rearrangement links TRBV6-2 or TRBV6-3 to TRBJ1-4; 7 bases match TRBD1. Germline trimming cut 5 bases from V and 4 bases from J; bases unmatched to any gene: 10. Germline CDR1 is MNHEY and CDR2 is SVGEGT. The CDR3 extends over 16 amino acids. The CDR3 protein is CASSDVQGRGNEKLFF. The CDR3 bases that were read are TGTGCCAGCAGTGATGTACAGGGGCGCGGTAATGAAAAA.

In this sample, this clone turned up many times. The observed sequence ends 3 residues before the CDR3 terminus, with the missing tail filled in from the germline J gene. The chain links TRBV29-1 to TRBJ1-2; 8 bases agree with TRBD1. V dropped 4 bases and J dropped 0; count of bases not matched to a gene: 1. The CDR3 sequence is 13 residues long. Germline V CDR1 and CDR2: SQVTM, ANQGSEA. CDR3 bases read: TGCAGCGTTGGGACAGGGACTAACTATGGC. Translated, it gives CSVGTGTNYG. The whole CDR3 reads CSVGTGTNYGYTF.

This clone was observed many times. The CDR3 end is not reached by the read, which stops 3 residues before it; the germline J gene fills it in. V and J are TRBV12-3 or TRBV12-4 and TRBJ1-2, with 7 bases identical to TRBD1. This CDR3 spans 16 amino acids. V lost 5 bases and J lost 0; bases outside the gene matches: 9. The CDR3 here is CASSHDRVQANYGYTF. CDR3 DNA (partial): TGTGCCAGCAGTCATGACAGGGTTCAAGCTAACTATGGC.

This clone was detected ten times or more. The read ends 3 residues early relative to the CDR3; the germline J gene fills the gap. This sequence joins TRBV7-3 and TRBJ2-3; 11 bases are shared with TRBD2. CDR3 length: 16 residues. Per germline, CDR1 SGHTA and CDR2 FQGTGA. Germline trimming cut 5 bases from V and 6 bases from J; bases unmatched to any gene: 10. Incomplete CDR3 DNA: TGTGCCAGCAGCCTAATAGCGGGGGGGCAGTCGGATACG. Amino acids: CASSLIAGGQSDT. Given in full, the CDR3 is CASSLIAGGQSDTQYF.

At least ten counts were recorded for this clone. The CDR3 end is not reached by the read, which stops 3 residues before it; the germline J gene fills it in. The genes are TRBV7-8 and TRBJ1-4, with D tentatively TRBD1 (6 bases). The CDR3 extends over 16 amino acids. The germline V gene encodes CDR1 SGHVS and CDR2 FQNEAQ. The V gene lost 5 bases and the J gene lost 0 bases, with 13 bases spanning the gap. The chain's CDR3 is CASSLKGGATNEKLFF. CDR3 bases read: TGTGCCAGCAGCCTGAAGGGGGGGGCAACTAATGAAAAA.

At least ten counts were recorded for this clone. The read ends 3 residues shy of where the CDR3 ends; the end is completed using the germline J gene. This rearrangement joins TRBV18 to TRBJ1-6; tentatively, D is TRBD1 (5 bases). V shed 3 bases and J shed 10 bases, with 16 bases lying between them. Germline V CDR1 and CDR2: KGHSH, LQKENI. This CDR3 has 15 amino acids. Incomplete CDR3 DNA: TGTGCCAGCTCACCCTCGGGGGTTCCGTGGTCACCC. This gives the protein CASSPSGVPWSP. The full CDR3 is CASSPSGVPWSPLHF.

Ten or more counts support this clone. The read ends 3 residues before the CDR3 terminus; that terminus is restored from the germline J gene. The chain combines TRBV7-2 with TRBJ1-5, with D perhaps matching TRBD1 (5 bases). The ends were cut back, 1 base at V and 5 bases at J, with 9 bases in the middle. CDR1 and CDR2 from the germline V gene are SGHTA and FQGNSA. The CDR3 loop spans 14 amino acids. This CDR3 reads CASSLGQGYQPQHF. CDR3 bases read: TGTGCCAGCAGCTTAGGGCAGGGTTATCAGCCC. The complete variable domain, with remaining parts taken from reference TRBV7-2 and TRBJ1-5, reads GAGVSQSPSNKVTEKGKDVELRCDPISGHTALYWYRQSLGQGLEFLIYFQGNSAPDKSGLPSDRFSAERTGGSVSTLTIQRTQQEDSAVYLCASSLGQGYQPQHFGDGTRLSIL.

The sample holds many counts of this clone. The sequenced part of the CDR3 DNA is TGCGCCAGCAGCTTGGTGGGGGGGGCTAACACTGAA. Translation: CASSLVGGANTE. The entire CDR3 protein is CASSLVGGANTEAFF. This chain links TRBV5-1 with TRBJ1-1; weak D call: TRBD1 (6 bases). The observed sequence ends 3 residues before the CDR3 terminus, with the missing tail filled in from the germline J gene. The V and J ends lost 0 bases and 2 bases respectively, with 11 bases between them. The germline V gene encodes CDR1 SGHRS and CDR2 YFSETQ. This CDR3 region has 15 residues.